This T cell receptor beta chain was captured by sequencing in a study of blood T cell repertoires in COVID-19. Libraries were prepared by immunoSEQ multiplex PCR; TCRdb keeps only in-frame clonotypes and omits some of them. The sample contains 45,000 to 55,000 clones, around 84% of which appear only once. This CDR3 region has 11 residues. Unmatched junction bases numbered 8, after V lost 10 bases and J lost 12 bases. CDR1 and CDR2 from the germline V gene are ENHRY and SYGVKD. Sequenced input: peripheral blood. The rearrangement uses TRBV10-3 and TRBJ2-1, with 8 bases matching TRBD1. This clonotype was obtained from a man aged 50-59 years with acute or convalescent COVID-19. The CDR3 coding sequence is TGTGCCACGTCTCAGGGGGCCGGGCAGTTCTTC. Translation gives CATSQGAGQFF.